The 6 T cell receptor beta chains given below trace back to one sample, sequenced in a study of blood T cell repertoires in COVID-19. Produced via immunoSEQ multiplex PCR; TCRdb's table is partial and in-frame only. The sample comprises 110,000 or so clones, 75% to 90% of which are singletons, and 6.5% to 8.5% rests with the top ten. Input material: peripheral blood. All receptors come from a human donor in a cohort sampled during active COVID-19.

The CDR3 nucleotides are TGTGCCAGTAGCGGAGCCCCGGGACAGGGGGCCAATCAGCCCCAGCATTTT. Translation: CASSGAPGQGANQPQHF. The chain employs TRBV19 and TRBJ1-5; 12 bases line up with TRBD1. Germline trimming cut 6 bases from V and 3 bases from J; bases unmatched to any gene: 9. Germline values: CDR1 LNHDA, CDR2 SQIVND (reference sequence). The CDR3 contains 17 residues.

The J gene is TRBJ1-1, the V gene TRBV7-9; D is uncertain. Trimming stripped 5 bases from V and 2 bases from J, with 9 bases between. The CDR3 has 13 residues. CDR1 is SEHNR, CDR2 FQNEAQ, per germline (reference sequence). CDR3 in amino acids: CASSAQVNTEAFF. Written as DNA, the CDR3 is TGTGCCAGCAGCGCCCAGGTTAACACTGAAGCTTTCTTT.

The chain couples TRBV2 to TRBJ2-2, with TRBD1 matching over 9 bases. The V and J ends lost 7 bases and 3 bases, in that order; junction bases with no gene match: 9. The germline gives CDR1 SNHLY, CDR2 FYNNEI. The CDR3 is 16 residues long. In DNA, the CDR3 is TGTGCCAGCACCGTCTCGGACAGGGGACACACCGGGGAGCTGTTTTTT. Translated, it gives CASTVSDRGHTGELFF.

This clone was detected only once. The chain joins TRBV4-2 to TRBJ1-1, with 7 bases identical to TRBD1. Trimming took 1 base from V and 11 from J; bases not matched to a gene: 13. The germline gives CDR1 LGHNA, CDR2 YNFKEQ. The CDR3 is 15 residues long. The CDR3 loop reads CASSQAKRQGIAAFF. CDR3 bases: TGTGCCAGCAGCCAAGCTAAGAGACAGGGAATAGCGGCTTTCTTT.

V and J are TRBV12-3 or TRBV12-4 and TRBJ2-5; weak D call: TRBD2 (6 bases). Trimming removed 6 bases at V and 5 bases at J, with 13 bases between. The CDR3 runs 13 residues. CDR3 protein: CASRTEGRETQYF. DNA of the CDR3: TGTGCCAGCAGAACCGAAGGGAGGGAGACCCAGTACTTC.

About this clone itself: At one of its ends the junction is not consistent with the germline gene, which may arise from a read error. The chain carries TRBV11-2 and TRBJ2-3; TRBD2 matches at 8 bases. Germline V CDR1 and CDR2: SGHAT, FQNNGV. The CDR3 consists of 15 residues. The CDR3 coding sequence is TGTGCCAGCACCTTACTAGCGGTTAGCACAGATACGCAGTATTTT. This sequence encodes CASTLLAVSTDTQYF.